Detailed here is one TCR beta chain. Its antigen is not known. The data derive from a study of T cells after yellow fever vaccination. Regarding the study as a whole: Abundant bulk-population clonotypes could contaminate the FACS-sorted repertoires. Subsequent to the booster, the majority of primary-vaccination clones reappeared (around 96% CD4, 80% to 90% CD8). Across the CD4 and CD8 compartments, a small share of clonotypes was present in both. Although the secondary response was weaker, it peaked faster, at day 5 versus 15.

TCRdb processed the 5' RACE reads anew with MiXCR; each CDR3 protein has one entry. The repertoire includes 550,000 or so distinct CDR3 sequences, over 15% of them detected once, and approximately 15% sits in the top ten. V was clipped by 1 base and J by 2 bases; unmatched bases: 12. The CDR3 spans 18 residues. Looked up from germline, CDR1 is LGHDT and CDR2 is YNNKEL (reference sequence). This specimen was PBMCs, taken 15 days after the yellow fever booster vaccination. The TCR was taken from a man aged 30 to 39 who received the YFV17D yellow fever vaccine. The V and J genes are TRBV3-1 and TRBJ2-7, with 9 bases lining up with TRBD2. CDR3 nucleotide sequence: TGTGCCAGCAGCCAAGTCCCTCTGACTAGCGGTTACACCTACGAGCAGTACTTC. Translated, it gives CASSQVPLTSGYTYEQYF.